This TCR beta chain was retrieved from a study of metastatic and nonmetastatic thyroid tumors. MiXCR reprocessed the PCR reads for TCRdb. The sample records about 18,000 clones, less than 40% being singletons. The CDR3 consists of 19 residues. Germline CDR1 reads MNHEY; CDR2 reads SVGEGT. Among the patients, none had received any treatment before thyroid surgery. With regard to this clone: At one end, the junction sequence differs from germline, possibly due to a read error.

The TCR was taken from a male donor with papillary thyroid cancer or a benign thyroid nodule (not recorded which). Some clones in this sample may be carry-over from other donors' samples. The chain uses TRBV6-2 or TRBV6-3 and TRBJ2-1, with D perhaps TRBD1 (6 bases). The sample taken for sequencing was tumor tissue. The CDR3 bases are TGTGCCAGCAGTACCCGGATACCCGGACAGATTGTCTTCTACAATGAGCAGTTATTC. Encoded protein: CASSTRIPGQIVFYNEQLF.